The present TCR beta chain was sequenced within a study of low-dose radiotherapy and immunotherapy resistance in tumors. For the study at large: With fractions of 0.5 Gy given every 2 weeks, Cohort 1 accumulated a total of 6.5 Gy. Every two weeks, cyclophosphamide 200 mg/m2 was infused one day before radiation plus immunotherapy.

The PCR that amplified TCRs ran for about 20 cycles, relying on a constant-region primer and a V-primer adapter. Through in vitro transcription, the mRNA that had been isolated was amplified. TCRdb processed the reads anew with MiXCR; each CDR3 protein has one entry. The repertoire includes about 52,000 distinct CDR3 sequences, around 33% of them detected once, and less than 9.5% sits in the top ten. The time point was: after trial treatment. Treatment given: LDRT plus nivolumab, ipilimumab, low-dose cyclophosphamide and aspirin (RACIN trial). Administered to the donors were nivolumab, ipilimumab, aspirin, low-dose cyclophosphamide and low-dose radiotherapy. Ten or more counts support this clonotype. V shed 5 bases, J shed 0 bases, and the junction held 6 bases outside the gene matches. The CDR3 consists of 18 residues. The germline V gene encodes CDR1 LNHDA and CDR2 SQIVND (reference sequence).

This TCR came from a male donor with rectosigmoid adenocarcinoma. Source: PBMCs, taken after low-dose radiotherapy plus immunotherapy. This sequence joins TRBV19 and TRBJ2-1; the match to TRBD2 covers 14 bases. CDR3 amino acids: CASSSRLAGGPSYNEQFF. In nucleotides, the CDR3 is TGTGCCAGTAGTTCACGACTAGCGGGGGGGCCCTCCTACAATGAGCAGTTCTTC.